This is a list of T cell receptor beta chains from one sample in a study of blood T cell repertoires in COVID-19. Method: immunoSEQ multiplex PCR; TCRdb's copy keeps in-frame clones and lacks some. The sample comprises roughly 200,000 clones, roughly 82% of which are singletons, and 12% rests with the top ten. Sequencing input: PBMCs or T cells enriched from blood (not recorded which). The receptors stem from a man aged 35-49 years who had recovered from COVID-19. Both conserved end residues are part of each CDR3.

>TRBJ2-7|TRBV6-5
CASSYSTGGFYEQYF
>TRBJ2-5|TRBV24-1
CATSDLRGRQETQYF
>TRBJ1-5|TRBV7-9
CASSLENSQNQPQHF
>TRBJ2-2|TRBV2
CASSGQGDTGELFF
>TRBJ2-6|TRBV5-1
CASSPSSGANVLTF
>TRBJ2-1|TRBV11-3
CASSFLAGGGGNEQFF
>TRBJ2-5|TRBV6-2/TRBV6-3
CASSYIPWGVETQYF
>TRBJ1-4|TRBV5-1
CASSWTWGATNEKLFF
>TRBJ1-2|TRBV18
CASSPSGKDYGYTF
>TRBJ1-3|TRBV7-9
CASSPRMGGIGNTIYF
>TRBJ1-3|TRBV3-1/TRBV3-2
CASSQMGTPGNTIYF
>TRBJ2-7|TRBV21-1
CASSPSRNRRSYEQYF
>TRBJ2-1|TRBV20-1
CSASQGQQFF
>TRBJ2-1|TRBV27
CASSSSGRASEQFF
>TRBJ1-4|TRBV19
CASSIYGHRGNEKLFF
>TRBJ1-1|TRBV7-3
CASSSAPGLGTEAFF
>TRBJ2-5|TRBV7-2
CASRGAGYQETQYF
>TRBJ2-5|TRBV9
CASSPSGTRTSGPQETQYF
>TRBJ1-1|TRBV18
CASSPASQGAQPEAFF
>TRBJ1-1|TRBV28
CASRPSLGLLGTEAFF
>TRBJ2-1|TRBV5-3
CARSTPGTSGRIPLNNEQFF
>TRBJ1-5|TRBV27
CASSLGGGTEPQHF
>TRBJ2-1|TRBV5-1
CASSTPAGGVYNEQFF
>TRBJ2-1|TRBV4-1
CASSQEGTSGRSYNEQFF
>TRBJ1-1|TRBV29-1
CSVETRTGAMNTEAFF
>TRBJ1-2|TRBV30
CAWRAGGRYGYTF
>TRBJ2-7|TRBV28
CATQGPGTGTYEQYF
>TRBJ1-1|TRBV29-1
CSVDTGTSNTEAFF
>TRBJ2-3|TRBV5-1
CASSFGSGRADTQYF
>TRBJ2-7|TRBV28
CASSLGTGTSYEQYF
>TRBJ2-1|TRBV7-9
CASSSTSSSYNEQFF
>TRBJ2-3|TRBV18
CASSSYRDRGGITDTQYF
>TRBJ2-4|TRBV3-1/TRBV3-2
CASSPPGLAKNIQYF
>TRBJ2-1|TRBV11-1
CASSLATSGRNEQFF
>TRBJ1-1|TRBV5-1
CASSLAGRTEAFF
>TRBJ1-6|TRBV30
CAWSTGGSNSPLHF
>TRBJ2-1|TRBV29-1
CSGREGPNEQFF
>TRBJ2-5|TRBV7-9
CASTPHGLAGIGETQYF
>TRBJ2-6|TRBV6-5
CASTFDISGANVLTF
>TRBJ1-1|TRBV14
CASSLGRNTEAFF
>TRBJ2-5|TRBV7-3
CASSLSGRGEETQYF
>TRBJ2-7|TRBV6-1
CASSDFSQGTYEQYF
>TRBJ2-2|TRBV29-1
CSVDRLAGAGELFF
>TRBJ1-1|TRBV23-1
CASSLLQGNTEAFF
>TRBJ1-5|TRBV28
CASSFPPANRANQPQHF
>TRBJ2-1|TRBV24-1
CATSAHTTSTRAGEQFF
>TRBJ1-1|TRBV19
CASSIERDRVATGAFF
>TRBJ1-4|TRBV2
CATKGTGKEKLFF
>TRBJ1-3|TRBV12-3/TRBV12-4
CASSWDSGNTIYF
>TRBJ2-1|TRBV5-4
CASSLDLGYNEQFF
>TRBJ2-5|TRBV5-4
CASSPQSGRVETQYF
>TRBJ1-2|TRBV5-1
CASSARDTYGYTF
>TRBJ1-2|TRBV6-5
CASSRGGQHVGYTF
>TRBJ1-5|TRBV7-2
CASSLGTQDYQPQHF
>TRBJ1-2|TRBV20-1
CSASGDNGYTF